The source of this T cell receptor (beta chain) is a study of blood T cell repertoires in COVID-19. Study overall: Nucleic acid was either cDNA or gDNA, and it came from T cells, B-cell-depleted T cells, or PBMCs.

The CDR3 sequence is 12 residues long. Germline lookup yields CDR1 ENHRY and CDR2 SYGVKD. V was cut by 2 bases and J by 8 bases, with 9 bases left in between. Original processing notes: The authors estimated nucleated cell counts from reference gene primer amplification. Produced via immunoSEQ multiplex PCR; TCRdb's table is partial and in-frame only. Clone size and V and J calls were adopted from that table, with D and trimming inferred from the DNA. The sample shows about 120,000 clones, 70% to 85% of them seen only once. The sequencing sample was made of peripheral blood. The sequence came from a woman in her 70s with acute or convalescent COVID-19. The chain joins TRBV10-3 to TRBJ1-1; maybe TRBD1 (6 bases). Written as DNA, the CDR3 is TGTGCCATCAGTGAGCCCCAGGGGGAAGCTTTCTTT. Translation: CAISEPQGEAFF.